The 10 T cell receptor beta chains below were found in one sample sequenced in a study of blood T cell repertoires in COVID-19. Produced via immunoSEQ multiplex PCR; TCRdb's table is partial and in-frame only. The sample holds some 200,000 clones, roughly 94% seen once. Input material: peripheral blood. These receptors were taken from a man younger than 45 with COVID-19, enrolled during active disease.

The chain joins TRBV6-5 to TRBJ2-3, with D unclear. Germline assignment: CDR1 MNHEY and CDR2 SVGAGI. Between the trimmed V and J ends, which lost 6 bases and 5 bases, there was a span of 6 bases. The CDR3 sequence is 11 residues long. The CDR3 here is CASRLLDTQYF. CDR3 sequence (DNA): TGTGCCAGCAGGCTATTAGATACGCAGTATTTT.

A remark on this clone: Additional DNA sequences in this sample encode the identical CDR3. V usage is TRBV5-1 and J usage is TRBJ2-2, with 7 bases fitting TRBD2. This CDR3 has 15 amino acids. CDR1 and CDR2 (germline): SGHRS, YFSETQ. Unmatched junction bases numbered 4, after V lost 5 bases and J lost 0 bases. CDR3 residues: CASSLAVANTGELFF. In nucleotides, the CDR3 is TGCGCCAGCAGTCTAGCGGTTGCGAACACCGGGGAGCTGTTTTTT. Complete variable domain (other parts from reference TRBV5-1 and TRBJ2-2): KAGVTQTPRYLIKTRGQQVTLSCSPISGHRSVSWYQQTPGQGLQFLFEYFSETQRNKGNFPGRFSGRQFSNSRSEMNVSTLELGDSALYLCASSLAVANTGELFFGEGSRLTVL.

This clone was found once. CDR3 sequence: CASSYSTGQGNEKLFF. The CDR3 DNA sequence: TGTGCCAGCAGTTACTCGACCGGACAGGGTAATGAAAAACTGTTTTTT. J is TRBJ1-4 and V is TRBV6-5, with 8 bases identical to TRBD1. V shed 0 bases and J 4 bases; nucleotides not matched to a gene: 4. CDR3 length: 16 amino acids. Germline lookup yields CDR1 MNHEY and CDR2 SVGAGI.

This clone has only one observation. The chain uses TRBV10-3 and TRBJ1-5, with no clear D. CDR3 size: 14 residues. The V gene's germline CDR1 is ENHRY and CDR2 SYGVKD. V was pared by 6 bases and J by 8 bases, with 17 bases between. CDR3 region: CAIREDGSLKPQHF. In DNA, the CDR3 is TGTGCCATCAGGGAGGACGGGAGTTTGAAGCCCCAGCATTTT.

The chain is built from TRBV6-5 and TRBJ2-7; 10 bases match TRBD1. V gave up 6 bases and J gave up 5 bases; unmatched junction bases: 7. CDR1 is MNHEY, CDR2 SVGAGI, per germline. The CDR3 sequence is 14 residues long. The CDR3 is CASRRTGGIDEQYF. CDR3 nucleotides: TGTGCCAGCAGGAGGACAGGGGGAATCGACGAGCAGTACTTC.

The rearrangement joins TRBV2 to TRBJ1-3, with no clear D. V was shortened by 5 bases and J by 7 bases, with 9 bases between the two germline ends. This CDR3 has 12 residues. Germline CDR1 SNHLY, CDR2 FYNNEI. As DNA, the CDR3 is TGTGCCAGCAGTAGTAACTGGAACACCATATATTTT. Translated, it gives CASSSNWNTIYF.

The chain employs TRBV28 and TRBJ1-6; the D is unclear. The germline V gene has CDR1 MDHEN and CDR2 SYDVKM. CDR3 length: 13 residues. V lost 6 bases and J 0 bases, leaving 3 bases between the germline ends. The CDR3 nucleotides read TGTGCCAGCAGCAGCTCCTATAATTCACCCCTCCACTTT. Its protein product is CASSSSYNSPLHF.

V and J are TRBV9 and TRBJ2-3; perhaps TRBD1 as D (6 bases). V was pared by 0 bases and J by 2 bases, with 22 bases between. CDR1 is SGDLS and CDR2 is YYNGEE in the germline V gene. The CDR3 consists of 19 residues. The DNA of the CDR3 is TGTGCCAGCAGCGTAGAGGTTTGGGGGACACCGGGGTACACAGATACGCAGTATTTT. Encoded protein: CASSVEVWGTPGYTDTQYF.

This rearrangement joins TRBV2 to TRBJ1-5, with TRBD1 identical over 7 bases. The germline CDR1 and CDR2 sequences are SNHLY and FYNNEI. CDR3 length: 14 residues. V lost 6 bases to trimming and J lost 2 bases; unmatched junction nucleotides: 4. The CDR3, as DNA: TGTGCCAGCAGAGTTACAGGGGGCAATCAGCCCCAGCATTTT. This encodes CASRVTGGNQPQHF.

The chain uses TRBV5-1 and TRBJ1-2; D is perhaps TRBD1 (5 bases). Germline values: CDR1 SGHRS, CDR2 YFSETQ. This CDR3 has 14 residues. Trimming took 1 base from V and 8 from J, leaving 15 bases between them. Here the CDR3 reads CASSLQRGSGGYTF. CDR3 DNA sequence: TGCGCCAGCAGCTTGCAGCGGGGTTCAGGGGGCTACACCTTC.